This entry concerns a single TCR beta chain. V was clipped by 2 bases and J by 5 bases, with 13 bases between them. The CDR3 extends over 15 amino acids. Germline V lookup: CDR1 SGHVS, CDR2 FQNEAQ. Sequenced by immunoSEQ multiplex PCR; TCRdb stores in-frame clones only, minus some. The table has about 710,000 clones, around 87% seen once; the top ten hold over 0.008%. The entry originates in a study of shared T cell receptors in the human thymus. The same specimen was also included in a second study, on human thymus T cells. That work states: Among the donors, all were healthy Finnish infants having corrective surgery for congenital heart defects. Thymic material originated from resections removed in the course of corrective heart surgery. Related studies noted strongly shared thymic repertoires across unrelated people.

This sequence joins TRBV7-8 and TRBJ1-5; D possibly corresponds to TRBD1 (5 bases). The receptor's source is a boy under two years old with a congenital heart defect. What was sequenced was thymocytes. The CDR3 reads CASSLSGGSYQPQHF. CDR3 nucleotides: TGTGCCAGCAGCTTAAGCGGGGGTTCGTATCAGCCCCAGCATTTT.